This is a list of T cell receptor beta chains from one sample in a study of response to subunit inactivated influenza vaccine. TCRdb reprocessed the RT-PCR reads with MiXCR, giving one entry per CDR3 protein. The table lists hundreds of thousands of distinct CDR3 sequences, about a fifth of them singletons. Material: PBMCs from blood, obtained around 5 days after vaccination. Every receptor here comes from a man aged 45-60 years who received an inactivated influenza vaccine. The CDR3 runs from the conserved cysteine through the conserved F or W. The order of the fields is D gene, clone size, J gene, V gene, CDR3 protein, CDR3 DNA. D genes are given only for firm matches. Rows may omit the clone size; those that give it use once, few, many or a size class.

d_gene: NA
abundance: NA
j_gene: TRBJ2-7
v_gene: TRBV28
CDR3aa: CASSLFNIRGFAYEQYF
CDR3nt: TGTGCCAGCAGTTTATTCAATATACGGGGTTTCGCCTACGAGCAGTACTTC

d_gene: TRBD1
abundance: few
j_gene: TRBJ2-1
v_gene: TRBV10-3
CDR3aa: CAISSSGQGYNEQFF
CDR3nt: TGTGCCATCAGCTCCTCCGGACAGGGTTACAATGAGCAGTTCTTC

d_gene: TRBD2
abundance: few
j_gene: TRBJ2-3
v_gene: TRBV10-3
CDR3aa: CAISPGTTTTDTQYF
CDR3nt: TGTGCCATCAGCCCCGGGACTACCACCACAGATACGCAGTATTTT

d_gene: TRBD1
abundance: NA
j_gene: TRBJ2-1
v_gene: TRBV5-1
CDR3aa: CASSLVQGALDDNEQFF
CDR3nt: TGCGCCAGCAGCTTGGTGCAGGGGGCATTGGACGACAATGAGCAGTTCTTC

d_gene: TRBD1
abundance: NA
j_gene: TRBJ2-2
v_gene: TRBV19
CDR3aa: CASTGQGVTGELFF
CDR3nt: TGTGCCAGCACGGGACAGGGGGTAACCGGGGAGCTGTTTTTT

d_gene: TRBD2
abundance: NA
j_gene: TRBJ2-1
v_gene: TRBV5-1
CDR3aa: CASSLGAGTNNEQFF
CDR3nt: TGCGCCAGCAGCTTGGGGGCTGGGACTAACAATGAGCAGTTCTTC

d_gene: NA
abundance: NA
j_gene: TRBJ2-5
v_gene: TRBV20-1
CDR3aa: CSALVSGLVQETQYF
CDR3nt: TGCAGTGCTCTGGTGAGCGGACTTGTACAAGAGACCCAGTACTTC

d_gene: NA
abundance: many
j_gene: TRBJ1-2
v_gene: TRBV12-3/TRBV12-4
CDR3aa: CASSLTGWGNNYGYTF
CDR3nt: TGTGCCAGCAGCCTAACGGGATGGGGGAATAACTATGGCTACACCTTC

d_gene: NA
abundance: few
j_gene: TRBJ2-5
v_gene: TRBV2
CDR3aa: CASSEVEETQYF
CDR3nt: TGTGCCAGCAGTGAAGTAGAAGAGACCCAGTACTTC

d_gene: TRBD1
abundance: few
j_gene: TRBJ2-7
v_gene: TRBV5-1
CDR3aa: CASSPTGQGTYEQYF
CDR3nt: TGCGCCAGCAGCCCGACTGGACAGGGTACCTACGAGCAGTACTTC

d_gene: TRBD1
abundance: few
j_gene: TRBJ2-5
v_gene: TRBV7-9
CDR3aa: CASSAQGYQETQYF
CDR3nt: TGTGCCAGCAGCGCACAGGGGTACCAAGAGACCCAGTACTTC

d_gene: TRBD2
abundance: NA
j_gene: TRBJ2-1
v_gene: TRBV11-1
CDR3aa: CASSLVSSGRLTYNEQFF
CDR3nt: TGTGCCAGCAGCTTAGTGTCTAGCGGGAGGCTCACCTACAATGAGCAGTTCTTC

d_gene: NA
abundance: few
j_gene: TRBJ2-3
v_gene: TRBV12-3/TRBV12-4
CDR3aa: CASSRPFRGTDTQYF
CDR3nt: TGTGCCAGCAGTCGCCCCTTTCGGGGCACAGATACGCAGTATTTT

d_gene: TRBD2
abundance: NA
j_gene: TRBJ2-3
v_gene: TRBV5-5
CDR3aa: CASSLRAGGGGYF
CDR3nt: TGTGCCAGCAGCTTGCGAGCGGGAGGCGGGGGATATTTT

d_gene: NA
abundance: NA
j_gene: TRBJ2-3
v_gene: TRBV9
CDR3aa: CASSPQGQLDTQYF
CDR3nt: TGTGCCAGCAGCCCCCAGGGGCAGTTAGATACGCAGTATTTT

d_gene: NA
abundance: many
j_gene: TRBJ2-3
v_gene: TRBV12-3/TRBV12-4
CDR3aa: CASSPRGYTQYF
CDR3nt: TGTGCCAGCAGCCCCAGGGGATATACGCAGTATTTT

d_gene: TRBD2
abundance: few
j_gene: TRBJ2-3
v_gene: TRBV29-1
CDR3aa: CSVKTSGESTDTQYF
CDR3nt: TGCAGCGTTAAGACTAGCGGGGAGAGCACAGATACGCAGTATTTT

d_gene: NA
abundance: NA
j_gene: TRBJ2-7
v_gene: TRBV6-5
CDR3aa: CASSYSRARWRYEQYF
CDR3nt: TGTGCCAGCAGTTACTCTCGGGCGCGCTGGCGATACGAGCAGTACTTC

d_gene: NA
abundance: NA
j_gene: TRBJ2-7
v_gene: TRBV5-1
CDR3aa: CASSTRDSGHYEQYF
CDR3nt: TGCGCCAGCAGCACCCGGGACTCAGGACACTACGAGCAGTACTTC

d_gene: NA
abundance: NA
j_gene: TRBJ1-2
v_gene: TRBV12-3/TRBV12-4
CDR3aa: CASTPIGQAGYTF
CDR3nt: TGTGCCAGCACCCCAATAGGGCAGGCCGGCTACACCTTC

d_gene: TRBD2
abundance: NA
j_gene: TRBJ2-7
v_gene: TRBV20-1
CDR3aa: CSARGTSGRWAYEQYF
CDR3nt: TGCAGTGCTAGGGGCACTAGCGGGAGATGGGCCTACGAGCAGTACTTC

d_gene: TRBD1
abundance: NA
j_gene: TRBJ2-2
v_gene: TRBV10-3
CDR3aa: CAITPGTANTGELFF
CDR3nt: TGTGCCATCACCCCCGGGACAGCGAACACCGGGGAGCTGTTTTTT

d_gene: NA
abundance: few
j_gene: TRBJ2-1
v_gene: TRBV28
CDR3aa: CASSFRIIYNNEQFF
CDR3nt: TGTGCCAGCAGTTTCAGGATCATCTACAACAATGAGCAGTTCTTC

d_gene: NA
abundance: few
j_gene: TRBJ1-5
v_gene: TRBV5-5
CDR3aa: CASSQGNWGQPQHF
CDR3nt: TGTGCCAGCAGCCAAGGGAATTGGGGTCAGCCCCAGCATTTT

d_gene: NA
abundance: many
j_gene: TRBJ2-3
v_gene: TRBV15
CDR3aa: CATSREPLSGSTDTQYF
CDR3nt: TGTGCCACCAGCAGAGAGCCTCTAAGCGGGAGCACAGATACGCAGTATTTT

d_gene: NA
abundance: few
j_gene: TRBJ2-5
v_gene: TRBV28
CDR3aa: CASSFLAEETQYF
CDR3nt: TGTGCCAGCAGTTTTTTAGCGGAAGAGACCCAGTACTTC

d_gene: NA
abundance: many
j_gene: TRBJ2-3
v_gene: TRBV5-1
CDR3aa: CASSPGLQTDTQYF
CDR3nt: TGCGCCAGCAGCCCGGGACTCCAAACAGATACGCAGTATTTT

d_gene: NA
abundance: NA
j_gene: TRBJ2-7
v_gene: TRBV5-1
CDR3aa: CASSQGSGASYEQYF
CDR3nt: TGCGCCAGCAGTCAGGGATCGGGGGCGTCCTACGAGCAGTACTTC

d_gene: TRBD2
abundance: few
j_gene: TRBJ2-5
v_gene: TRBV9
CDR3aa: CASSVGLAGGLETQYF
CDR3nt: TGTGCCAGCAGCGTGGGACTAGCGGGAGGGTTGGAGACCCAGTACTTC

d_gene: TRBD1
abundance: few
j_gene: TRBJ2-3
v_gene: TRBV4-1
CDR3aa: CASSRIQGISDTQYF
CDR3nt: TGCGCCAGCAGCCGGATACAGGGGATCTCAGATACGCAGTATTTT

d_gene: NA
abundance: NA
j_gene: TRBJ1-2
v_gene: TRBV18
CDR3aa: CASSPPMGAGDGYTF
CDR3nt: TGTGCCAGCTCACCCCCAATGGGGGCTGGGGATGGCTACACCTTC

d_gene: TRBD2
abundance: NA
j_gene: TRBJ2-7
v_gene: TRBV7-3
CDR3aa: CASSLISPGGVIYEQYF
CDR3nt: TGTGCCAGCAGCTTAATTAGCCCGGGAGGTGTGATCTACGAGCAGTACTTC

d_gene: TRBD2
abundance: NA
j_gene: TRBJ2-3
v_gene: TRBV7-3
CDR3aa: CASSETSGVTDTQYF
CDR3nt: TGTGCCAGCAGCGAAACTAGCGGGGTCACAGATACGCAGTATTTT

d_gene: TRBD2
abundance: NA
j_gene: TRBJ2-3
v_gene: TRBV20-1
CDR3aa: CSATGTSGTTDTQYF
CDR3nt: TGCAGTGCTACCGGGACTAGCGGGACCACAGATACGCAGTATTTT

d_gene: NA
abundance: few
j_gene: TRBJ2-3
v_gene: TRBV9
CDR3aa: CASSVQGPSTDTQYF
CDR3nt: TGTGCCAGCAGCGTACAGGGCCCTAGCACAGATACGCAGTATTTT

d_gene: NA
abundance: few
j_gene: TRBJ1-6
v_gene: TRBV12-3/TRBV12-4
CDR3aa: CASSFGVGPHGSPLHF
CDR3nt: TGTGCCAGCAGTTTCGGCGTGGGGCCGCATGGTTCACCCCTCCACTTT

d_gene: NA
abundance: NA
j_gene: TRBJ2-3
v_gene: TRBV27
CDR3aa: CASLRAGTGADTQYF
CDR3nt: TGTGCCAGTTTAAGGGCGGGGACGGGGGCAGATACGCAGTATTTT

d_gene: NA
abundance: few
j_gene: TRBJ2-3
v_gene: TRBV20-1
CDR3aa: CSAPLGAGRTDTQYF
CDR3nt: TGCAGTGCCCCATTGGGGGCGGGGCGCACAGATACGCAGTATTTT

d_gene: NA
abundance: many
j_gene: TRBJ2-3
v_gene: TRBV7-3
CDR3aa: CASSLGTPMTDTQYF
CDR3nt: TGTGCCAGCAGTCTCGGGACACCCATGACCGATACGCAGTATTTT

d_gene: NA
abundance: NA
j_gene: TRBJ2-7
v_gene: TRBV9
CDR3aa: CASSVSTPGEQYF
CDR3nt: TGTGCCAGCAGCGTATCAACTCCTGGCGAGCAGTACTTC

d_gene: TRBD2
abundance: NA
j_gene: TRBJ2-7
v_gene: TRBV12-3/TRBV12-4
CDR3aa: CASSRGTSRPSYEQYF
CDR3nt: TGTGCCAGCAGTCGAGGGACTAGCCGGCCCTCCTACGAGCAGTACTTC

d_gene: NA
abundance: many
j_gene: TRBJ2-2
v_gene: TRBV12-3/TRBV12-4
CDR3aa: CASSLASNTGELFF
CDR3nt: TGTGCCAGCAGTTTGGCCAGTAACACCGGGGAGCTGTTTTTT

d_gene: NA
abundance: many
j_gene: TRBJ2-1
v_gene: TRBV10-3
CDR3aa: CAISEPSTRYEQFF
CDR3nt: TGTGCCATCAGTGAGCCTTCAACTAGGTATGAGCAGTTCTTC

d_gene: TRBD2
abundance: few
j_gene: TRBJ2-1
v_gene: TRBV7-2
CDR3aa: CASSLVTSGVVEQFF
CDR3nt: TGTGCCAGCAGCTTAGTCACTAGCGGGGTTGTTGAGCAGTTCTTC

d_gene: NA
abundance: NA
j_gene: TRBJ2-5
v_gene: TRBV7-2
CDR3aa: CASSPEVGTQYF
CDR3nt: TGTGCCAGCAGCCCCGAGGTTGGGACCCAGTACTTC

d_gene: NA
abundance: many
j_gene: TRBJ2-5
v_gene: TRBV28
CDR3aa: CASTTSQETQYF
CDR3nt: TGTGCCAGCACGACTAGCCAAGAGACCCAGTACTTC

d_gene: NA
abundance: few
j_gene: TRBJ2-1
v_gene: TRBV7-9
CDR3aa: CASRVGADGEQFF
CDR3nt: TGTGCCAGCAGGGTGGGGGCGGATGGTGAGCAGTTCTTC

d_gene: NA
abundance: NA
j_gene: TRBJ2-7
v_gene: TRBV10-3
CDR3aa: CAISEAQAEREQYF
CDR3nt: TGTGCCATCAGTGAGGCACAGGCGGAGAGGGAGCAGTACTTC